These 13 T cell receptor beta chains share one sample of origin, sequenced in a study of blood T cell repertoires in COVID-19 (dated by TCRdb to the early 2020s). The method was the immunoSEQ multiplex PCR assay. Imported from immuneACCESS, the table was reduced by TCRdb to in-frame sequences with V and J called. These copies leave out some clones; in studies compared against another copy, an unresolved V gene accounts for under half, and the cause of the remainder is not known. This sample gives around 500,000 clones in total; 75% to 90% of them show up just once. 7% to 10% of the sample comes from the top ten. The sequencing sample was made of PBMCs or T cells enriched from blood (not recorded which). The receptors shown here come from a woman aged 55-70 years who had recovered from COVID-19.

The CDR3 nucleotides are TGCGCCAGCAGCTTGGCAGGGGTGGTCTACAGGCCGAACACCGGGGAGCTGTTTTTT. Its translation is CASSLAGVVYRPNTGELFF. This chain joins TRBV5-1 and TRBJ2-2; TRBD1 is a possible D gene (6 bases). Germline V gene data show CDR1 as SGHRS and CDR2 as YFSETQ. The CDR3 totals 19 residues. V was clipped by 0 bases and J by 0 bases, with 18 bases between them. The complete variable domain, with remaining parts taken from reference TRBV5-1 and TRBJ2-2, reads KAGVTQTPRYLIKTRGQQVTLSCSPISGHRSVSWYQQTPGQGLQFLFEYFSETQRNKGNFPGRFSGRQFSNSRSEMNVSTLELGDSALYLCASSLAGVVYRPNTGELFFGEGSRLTVL.

There are a few counts of this clone. The chain carries TRBV5-1 and TRBJ2-5; weak D call: TRBD1 (6 bases). The CDR3 sequence is 16 residues long. CDR1 SGHRS and CDR2 YFSETQ come from the germline V gene. Trimming pared 2 bases from V and 7 bases from J, leaving 21 bases between. CDR3 DNA: TGCGCCAGCAGCTTTGGATCAGGGGTAGAAGGTGGGACCCAGTACTTC. Translation: CASSFGSGVEGGTQYF.

This chain links TRBV10-2 with TRBJ2-1; D unresolved. Per the germline V gene, CDR1 is WSHSY and CDR2 is SAAADI. The ends were cut back, 8 bases at V and 5 bases at J, with 13 bases in the middle. This CDR3 spans 13 amino acids. The CDR3 loop is CASYETRDNEQFF. CDR3 coding DNA: TGCGCCAGCTATGAGACAAGAGACAATGAGCAGTTCTTC.

The V and J genes are TRBV19 and TRBJ1-2, with TRBD1 identical over 7 bases. Germline CDR1 is LNHDA and CDR2 is SQIVND (reference sequence). This CDR3 has 13 residues. The ends lost 4 bases at V and 4 bases at J; junction bases unmatched: 3. The CDR3 sequence is CASSTTGRYGYTF. CDR3 sequence (DNA): TGTGCCAGTAGTACGACAGGGCGCTATGGCTACACCTTC.

The V call is TRBV6-5, the J call TRBJ2-1, with 8 positions matching TRBD2. Germline V lookup: CDR1 MNHEY, CDR2 SVGAGI. This CDR3 contains 14 residues. Trimming took 6 bases from V and 9 from J; bases not matched to a gene: 10. CDR3 DNA: TGTGCCAGCAGAAACCTCGGGGGGGGCAGTGAGCAGTTCTTC. Translated: CASRNLGGGSEQFF.

This sequence joins TRBV28 and TRBJ2-2; the D is unclear. The ends were cut back, 2 bases at V and 1 base at J, with 5 bases in the middle. The germline V gene has CDR1 MDHEN and CDR2 SYDVKM. This CDR3 spans 14 amino acids. The CDR3 DNA reads as TGTGCCAGCAGTTTACCCGGGAACACCGGGGAGCTGTTTTTT. It yields the protein CASSLPGNTGELFF.

Only one count was recorded for this clone. The chain carries TRBV7-2 and TRBJ1-1, with D maybe TRBD1 (6 bases). The germline gives CDR1 SGHTA, CDR2 FQGNSA. This CDR3 region has 17 residues. Trimming took off 11 bases at V and 1 base at J, with 26 bases between the two ends. CDR3 DNA: TGTGCCGCAGCACCACGAATGGGGCAGGGGAAGAACACTGAAGCTTTCTTT. This sequence encodes CAAAPRMGQGKNTEAFF.

V is TRBV11-3 and J is TRBJ2-7; D perhaps matches TRBD1 (5 bases). Germline CDR1 and CDR2: SGHNT and YENEEA. The V and J ends lost 4 bases and 3 bases respectively, with 10 bases between them. The length of the CDR3 is 13 residues. The CDR3: CASSSGHDYEQYF. The DNA for the CDR3 is TGTGCCAGCAGCTCCGGACACGACTACGAGCAGTACTTC. Filled out from reference TRBV11-3 and TRBJ2-7, the complete variable domain reads EAGVVQSPRYKIIEKKQPVAFWCNPISGHNTLYWYLQNLGQGPELLIRYENEEAVDDSQLPKDRFSAERLKGVDSTLKIQPAELGDSAVYLCASSSGHDYEQYFGPGTRLTVT.

The chain joins TRBV3-1 (or the pseudogene TRBV3-2) to TRBJ2-3; D is possibly TRBD1 (6 bases). Trimming left V 1 base short and J 0 bases short, with 14 bases between. Germline assignment: CDR1 LGHDT and CDR2 YNNKEL (reference sequence). CDR3 length: 17 residues. CDR3 DNA: TGTGCCAGCAGCCAAGCACTACAGGGTGGGAGCACAGATACGCAGTATTTT. It codes for CASSQALQGGSTDTQYF.

V gene TRBV18 combines with J gene TRBJ1-2; TRBD1 might be the D (5 bases). The CDR3 spans 13 residues. The V gene lost 3 bases and the J gene lost 6 bases, with 11 bases spanning the gap. Germline V lookup: CDR1 KGHSH, CDR2 LQKENI. The CDR3 sequence: CASSPGLKDGYTF. The CDR3 nucleotides read TGTGCCAGCTCACCGGGACTAAAGGATGGCTACACCTTC. The whole variable domain, filled in from reference TRBV18 and TRBJ1-2, reads NAGVMQNPRHLVRRRGQEARLRCSPMKGHSHVYWYRQLPEEGLKFMVYLQKENIIDESGMPKERFSAEFPKEGPSILRIQQVVRGDSAAYFCASSPGLKDGYTFGSGTRLTVV.

The sample holds one count of this clone. CDR3: CATSDRGQGVSEQFF. For the CDR3, the DNA is TGTGCCACCAGTGATCGAGGACAGGGGGTAAGTGAGCAGTTCTTC. The chain has TRBV24-1 and TRBJ2-1, with 10 bases identical to TRBD1. V was pared by 3 bases and J by 9 bases, with 7 bases of the junction left unmatched. The CDR3 contains 15 residues. Looked up from germline, CDR1 is KGHDR and CDR2 is SFDVKD.

The chain combines TRBV3-1 (or the pseudogene TRBV3-2) with TRBJ2-5, with D uncertain. Germline assignment: CDR1 LGHDT and CDR2 YNNKEL (reference sequence). This CDR3 comprises 14 residues. V lost 3 bases and J lost 2, with 10 bases in between. The CDR3 loop is CASSHRVSQETQYF. The CDR3 region has the DNA TGTGCCAGCAGCCACCGAGTAAGTCAAGAGACCCAGTACTTC.

The chain employs TRBV2 and TRBJ1-6; TRBD1 matches 9 bases. J gave up 7 bases and V 6 bases, and 7 bases lay outside the gene matches. CDR1 and CDR2 from the germline V gene are SNHLY and FYNNEI. The CDR3 is 15 residues long. Here the CDR3 DNA reads TGTGCCAGCAGAGCCCGGGACAGGGTAAATTCACCCCTCCACTTT. As protein: CASRARDRVNSPLHF.